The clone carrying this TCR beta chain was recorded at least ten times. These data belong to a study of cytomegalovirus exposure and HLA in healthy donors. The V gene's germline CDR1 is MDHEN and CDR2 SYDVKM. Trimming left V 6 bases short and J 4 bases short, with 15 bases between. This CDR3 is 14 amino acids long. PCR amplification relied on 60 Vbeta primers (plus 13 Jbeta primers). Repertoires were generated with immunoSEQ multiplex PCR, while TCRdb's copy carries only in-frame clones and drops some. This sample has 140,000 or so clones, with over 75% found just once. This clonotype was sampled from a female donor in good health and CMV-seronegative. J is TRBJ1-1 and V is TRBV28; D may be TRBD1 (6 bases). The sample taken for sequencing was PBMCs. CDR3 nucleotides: TGTGCCAGCAGACGCCCCGACAGGAGCACTGAAGCTTTCTTT. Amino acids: CASRRPDRSTEAFF.